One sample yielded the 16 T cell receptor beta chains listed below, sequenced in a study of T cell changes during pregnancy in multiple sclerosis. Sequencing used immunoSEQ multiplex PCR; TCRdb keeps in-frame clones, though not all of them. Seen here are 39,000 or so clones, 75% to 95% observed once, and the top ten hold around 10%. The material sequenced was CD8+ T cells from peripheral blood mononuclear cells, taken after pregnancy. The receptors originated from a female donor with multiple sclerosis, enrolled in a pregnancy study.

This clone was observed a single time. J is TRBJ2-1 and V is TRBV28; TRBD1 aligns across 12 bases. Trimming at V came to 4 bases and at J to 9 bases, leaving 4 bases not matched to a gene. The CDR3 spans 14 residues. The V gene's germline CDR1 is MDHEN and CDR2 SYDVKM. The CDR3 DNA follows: TGTGCCAGCAGTTGGGACAGGGGGCCACCTGAGCAGTTCTTC. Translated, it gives CASSWDRGPPEQFF.

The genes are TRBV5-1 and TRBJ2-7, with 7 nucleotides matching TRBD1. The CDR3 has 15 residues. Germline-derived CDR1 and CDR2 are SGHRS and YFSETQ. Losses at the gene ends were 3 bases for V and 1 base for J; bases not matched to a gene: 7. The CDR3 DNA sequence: TGCGCCAGCAGCTCCCGACAGGGTGCATCCTACGAGCAGTACTTC. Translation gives CASSSRQGASYEQYF.

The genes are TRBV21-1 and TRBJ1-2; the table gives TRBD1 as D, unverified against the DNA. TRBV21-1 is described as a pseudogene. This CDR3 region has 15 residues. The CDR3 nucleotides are TGTGCCAGCAGCAAAGAAGAACAGGGCGAGGATGGCTACACCTTC. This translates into CASSKEEQGEDGYTF.

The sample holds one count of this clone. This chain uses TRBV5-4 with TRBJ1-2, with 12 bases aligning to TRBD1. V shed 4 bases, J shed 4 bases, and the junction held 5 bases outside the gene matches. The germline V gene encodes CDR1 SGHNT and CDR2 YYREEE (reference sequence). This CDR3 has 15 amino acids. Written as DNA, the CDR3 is TGTGCCAGCAGCCACGGGACAGGGGGCGGCTATGGCTACACCTTC. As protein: CASSHGTGGGYGYTF.

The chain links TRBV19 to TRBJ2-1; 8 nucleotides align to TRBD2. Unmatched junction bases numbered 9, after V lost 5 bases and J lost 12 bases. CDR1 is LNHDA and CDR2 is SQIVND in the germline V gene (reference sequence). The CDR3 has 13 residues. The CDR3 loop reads CASSPREGKVQFF. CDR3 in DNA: TGTGCCAGTAGTCCCCGGGAGGGTAAGGTGCAGTTCTTC. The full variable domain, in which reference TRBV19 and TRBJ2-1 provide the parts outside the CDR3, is DGGITQSPKYLFRKEGQNVTLSCEQNLNHDAMYWYRQDPGQGLRLIYYSQIVNDFQKGDIAEGYSVSREKKESFPLTVTSAQKNPTAFYLCASSPREGKVQFFGPGTRLTVL.

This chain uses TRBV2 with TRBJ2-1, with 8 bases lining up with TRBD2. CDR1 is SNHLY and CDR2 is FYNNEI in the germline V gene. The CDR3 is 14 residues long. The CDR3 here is CARGGEDSYNEQFF. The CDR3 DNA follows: TGTGCTCGGGGGGGAGAAGACTCCTACAATGAGCAGTTCTTC.

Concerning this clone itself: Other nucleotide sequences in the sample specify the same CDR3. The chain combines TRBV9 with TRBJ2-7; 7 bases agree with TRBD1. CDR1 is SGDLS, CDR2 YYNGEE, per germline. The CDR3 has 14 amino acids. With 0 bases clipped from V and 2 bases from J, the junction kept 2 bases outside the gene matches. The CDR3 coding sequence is TGTGCCAGCAGCGTAGGGGACAGCCCCTACGAGCAGTACTTC. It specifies CASSVGDSPYEQYF.

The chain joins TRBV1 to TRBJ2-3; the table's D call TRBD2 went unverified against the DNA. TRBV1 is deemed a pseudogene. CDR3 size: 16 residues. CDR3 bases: TGCACCAGCAGCCTACACGGGACTAGCCTCCCAGATACGCAGTATTTT. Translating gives CTSSLHGTSLPDTQYF.

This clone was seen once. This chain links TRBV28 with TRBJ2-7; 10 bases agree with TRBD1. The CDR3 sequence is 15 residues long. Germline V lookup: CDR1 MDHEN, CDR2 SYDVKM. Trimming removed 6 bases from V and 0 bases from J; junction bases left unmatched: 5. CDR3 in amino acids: CASRRRQGASYEQYF. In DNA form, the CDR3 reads TGTGCCAGCAGAAGAAGACAGGGGGCCTCCTACGAGCAGTACTTC.

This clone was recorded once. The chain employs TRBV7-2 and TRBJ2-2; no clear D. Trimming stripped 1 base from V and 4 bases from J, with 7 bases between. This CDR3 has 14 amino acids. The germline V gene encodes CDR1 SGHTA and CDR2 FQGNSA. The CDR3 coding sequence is TGTGCCAGCAGCTTAGTCAGAAGCACCGGGGAGCTGTTTTTT. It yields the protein CASSLVRSTGELFF.

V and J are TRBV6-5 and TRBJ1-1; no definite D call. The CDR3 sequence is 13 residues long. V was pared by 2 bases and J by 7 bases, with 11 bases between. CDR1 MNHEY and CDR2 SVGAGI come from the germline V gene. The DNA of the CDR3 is TGTGCCAGCAGTTACGGCTCGGGTCGTGAAGCTTTCTTT. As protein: CASSYGSGREAFF.

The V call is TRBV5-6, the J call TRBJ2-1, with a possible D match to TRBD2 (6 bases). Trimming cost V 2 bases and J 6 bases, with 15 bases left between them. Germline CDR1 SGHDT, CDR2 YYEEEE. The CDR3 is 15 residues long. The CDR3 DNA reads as TGTGCCAGCAGCTTACCGGGACTCCCCGGCAATGAGCAGTTCTTC. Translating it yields CASSLPGLPGNEQFF.

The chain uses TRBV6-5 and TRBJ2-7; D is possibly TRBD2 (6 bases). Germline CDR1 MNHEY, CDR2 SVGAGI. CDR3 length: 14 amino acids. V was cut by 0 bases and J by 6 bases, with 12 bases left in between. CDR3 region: CASSYSAGRGEQYF. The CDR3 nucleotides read TGTGCCAGCAGTTACTCAGCGGGTAGAGGCGAGCAGTACTTC.

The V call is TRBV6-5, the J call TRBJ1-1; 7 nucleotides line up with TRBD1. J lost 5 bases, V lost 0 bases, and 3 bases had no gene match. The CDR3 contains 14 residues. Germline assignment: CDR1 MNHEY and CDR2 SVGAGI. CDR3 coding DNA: TGTGCCAGCAGTTACTCGGGACAGAGGACTGAAGCTTTCTTT. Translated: CASSYSGQRTEAFF.

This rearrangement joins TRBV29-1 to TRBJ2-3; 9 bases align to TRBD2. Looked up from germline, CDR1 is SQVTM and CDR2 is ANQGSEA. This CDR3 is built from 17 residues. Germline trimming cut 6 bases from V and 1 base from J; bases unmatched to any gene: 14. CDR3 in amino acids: CSVALPHLAGRTDTQYF. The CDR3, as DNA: TGCAGCGTCGCACTACCCCATCTAGCGGGGCGCACAGATACGCAGTATTTT.

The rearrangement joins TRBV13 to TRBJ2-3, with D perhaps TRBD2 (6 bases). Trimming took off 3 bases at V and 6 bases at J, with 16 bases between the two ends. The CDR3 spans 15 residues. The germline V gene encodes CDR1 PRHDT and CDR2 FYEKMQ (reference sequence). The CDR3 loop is CASSFGTAFLDTQYF. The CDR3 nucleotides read TGTGCCAGCAGCTTCGGGACTGCCTTTTTGGATACGCAGTATTTT.